This TCR beta chain appears in the sequencing data of a study of cytomegalovirus exposure and HLA in healthy donors (dated by TCRdb to 2016 to 2017). About the investigation overall: According to an earlier analysis of a few hundred of the donors, some 180 million T cells yielded 90 million to 130 million unique TCR beta sequences and about 280 Gb of sequence data. An early release that covered some 630 HLA-typed donors contained around 330 gigabases of sequencing data and 80 million or so unique TCR sequences. Among the roughly 430 genotyped donors, 75% to 90% belonged to the genetic ancestry cluster associated with self-reported Caucasian donors. The study aimed to test whether signatures of past pathogen exposure could be identified by cataloging public T cell receptors. The study used immunosequencing to profile the T cell repertoires of hundreds of subjects and linked those repertoires to cytomegalovirus serostatus. A separate validation cohort of 100 to 150 different subjects was used in addition to the 666-subject first cohort. The study combined high-throughput TCR immunosequencing, statistical association of individual TCRs with disease status, and machine learning to predict cytomegalovirus infection status. In a later analysis, previously published TCR beta repertoires from 666 donors were re-analyzed and high-resolution HLA genotyping was added so that TCR occurrence patterns could be studied. Rather than using new phenotypic data, the later analysis identified candidate immune exposures from TCR beta sequences and from how often those sequences occurred across donors. An earlier analysis of around 540 of the donors applied high-throughput TCR beta sequencing to assess whether each TCR beta V gene segment acted as functional or pseudogenic. Alongside the repertoire data, information on donor age, sex, ethnicity and CMV serostatus was compiled. Genome-wide SNP genotypes for about three fifths of the roughly 670 donors were used in a later genetic analysis, which treated that subset as a discovery cohort. Every discovery cohort repertoire had been produced on one sequencing platform. Class I and class II HLA loci were covered by the typing at four-digit resolution. The number of typed donors differed by locus: roughly 629-640 for A, B, C, DRB1 and DQB1; some 500 for DQA1; approximately 600 for DPA1; and 400 to 480 for DPB1. Because of strong linkage in the cohort, four or five DR-DQ haplotypes were treated as single units for association and clustering. On average, over 200,000 unique TCR beta nucleotide sequences were sequenced per donor among 398 genotyped donors of the cohort, with roughly 18% of those sequences being non-productive.

CDR1 is given as SGDLS and CDR2 as YYNGEE, both from the germline V gene. A distance of 14 bases separates the germline ends of V and J, which lose 1 base and 3 bases respectively. Reading from cysteine to phenylalanine, the CDR3 counts 16 amino acids. Of all the DNA, just the CDR3 is kept, 48 bases in frame from base 1. The protocol used for the library was the immunoSEQ multiplex PCR assay. For the multiplex PCR, a mixture combining 60 forward primers for TCR Vbeta segments and 13 reverse primers for TCR Jbeta segments was used. The CDR3 region of rearranged TCR beta genes was amplified from genomic DNA with a multiplex PCR assay. The amplified TCR beta libraries were sequenced on the Illumina HiSeq System as 87-base-pair reads. For the original study's pipeline: Across the 670 or so repertoires, a later analysis counted roughly 77 million unique TCR beta chains, 9 million to 14 million of which were shared by at least two donors. Raw reads were error-corrected and collapsed into unique sequences with a nearest-neighbor algorithm that merged closely related sequences to remove PCR and sequencing errors. CDR3 sequences were aligned to IMGT reference sequences to assign V, D and J gene segments. Each retained sequence needed at least a six-nucleotide match to both a V gene segment and a J gene segment. A rearrangement was called productive if the CDR3 had no stop codons and remained in frame with V and J, and every other rearrangement was called non-productive. Following IMGT convention, CDR3 was defined as the stretch from the second conserved V-encoded cysteine up to the conserved J-encoded phenylalanine. The earlier analysis of 500 to 600 of the donors excluded sequences that lacked an unambiguous match to a single V gene segment. In an earlier analysis of a few hundred of the donors, V segments were called functional above 56.7% productive rearrangements and were called segregating when the between-donor standard deviation exceeded 5%. To diagnose cytomegalovirus status from the catalog of TCR beta chain sequences, a statistical classification framework was built. In a later analysis, TCR nucleotide sequences were compared against IMGT/GENE-DB human TR gene sequences so that V and J genes could be assigned. In a later analysis, CDR3 sequences and most-parsimonious VDJ recombination scenarios were assigned using the TCRdist pipeline. In a later analysis, every TCR beta chain was defined by the combination of its CDR3 amino acid sequence and its V-gene family, and reads without a unique V-gene family were dropped. A later analysis removed roughly 590 highly shared, low-generation-probability nucleotide sequences to deal with suspected cross-contamination and a sequencing artifact. For each public chain, a later analysis derived a clonal expansion index from normalized ranks of inferred template counts within each repertoire. In a later analysis, generation probabilities were computed with a VDJ recombination model fitted to out-of-frame rearrangements, and the resulting probabilities were checked against IGoR. In a later analysis, TCR-TCR, TCR-HLA and TCR-CMV co-occurrence was scored with hypergeometric tests, and a repertoire-size bias correction was applied to TCR pairs. In a later analysis, false discovery rates were estimated by permuting HLA or CMV assignments 20 times. A later analysis grouped co-occurring TCRs with DBSCAN, adding TCRdist sequence similarity when clustering within HLA-allele-positive subsets. Co-occurrence clustering excluded repertoires with fewer than 30,000 or more than 120,000 public chains, plus five with anomalous nucleotide sharing. This immuneACCESS table, as held by TCRdb, lists in-frame sequences with V and J called but not all clones. Of the missing ones, under half trace to an unresolved V gene in checked studies; the others have no known cause. V and J calls and clone size are copied from that table; D and trimming were computed from the DNA. The sample table contains some 100,000 clones; only one count was recorded for about 80% of them. 7.7% of the sample belongs to the ten largest clones.

The cohort comprised 710 or so healthy bone marrow donors. Cohort members were all nominally healthy when sampled, although unrecorded immune exposures were likely present. The donor was CMV seropositive and was included in the group of 250 to 300 seropositive cohort members. A peripheral blood sample was collected from each donor, and TCR beta sequencing was performed on peripheral blood mononuclear cells. Genomic DNA was extracted from the blood cell samples with the Qiagen DNeasy Blood Extraction Kit. Points on this clone: No cognate antigen has been identified for it. Base qualities were left out, and no much larger clone turns up one base away.

Points the paper makes about the study in general: According to a later analysis, TCR association rates differed among HLA loci, with DRB1 alleles showing the most associated TCRs and HLA-C alleles showing the fewest. The sequencing pipeline was judged likely to have produced a cluster of highly shared sequence variants as a technical artifact. In vitro tests confirmed that a few of the cytomegalovirus-associated TCR beta chains recognize cytomegalovirus antigens. According to a later genetic analysis, donors in an Asian-associated ancestry cluster had fewer N-insertions in productive TCRs than the approximately 630-donor mean. According to the authors, the approach could potentially be generalized to other disease states and immunological phenotypes. Correlated functional status among segregating V segments might be attributable to linkage disequilibrium, but an unknown experimental factor could not be ruled out. A further reported finding was that TCR beta sequences accurately predicted the HLA-A and HLA-B alleles for most subjects in the first cohort. The cohort was sequenced for TCR beta chains only, and without alpha or paired-chain data the features that could be detected were limited. In an earlier analysis of approximately 590 of the donors, most TCR beta V segments were observed in productive rearrangements about 87% or about 30% of the time, broadly matching IMGT annotations. The presence/absence analyses assumed that sequencing depth was roughly uniform across donors, and that assumption may not be true. Because counts were too low, 15 to 20 rarely observed V segments, including chromosome 9 orphons, were left out of the earlier analysis of some 640 of the donors. Assigning TCR associations to individual alleles was difficult when HLA alleles, especially DR and DQ, strongly co-occurred. At a false discovery rate of 0.05, a later analysis linked under 20,000 TCR beta sequences to specific HLA alleles. A total of fewer than 200 TCR beta chains were listed by the study as associated with cytomegalovirus. Across donors, most TCR sequences were observed very rarely, whereas some public TCRs were present in many individuals. The classifier was reported to diagnose cytomegalovirus status with high specificity and sensitivity in both the original cohort and the validation cohort. Some IMGT-functional V segments, including TRBV6-2 and TRBV6-3, could not be told apart with the 87-base-pair reads, so those segments were excluded. Immune exposure information for the cohort was limited to CMV serostatus. In a later analysis, several top co-occurrence clusters were reported to appear linked to parvovirus B19, influenza, CMV and Epstein-Barr virus. In a later analysis, most CMV-associated TCR beta chains were found to appear HLA-restricted, with HLA associations seemingly driven largely by CMV exposure. HLA typing was unavailable for some donors at each locus, so association tests used only the typed subset. V-gene and J-gene trimming of TCR beta chains was associated with a missense DCLRE1C variant in a later genetic analysis, and the association was replicated in an independent cohort. In a later analysis, HLA-associated TCR beta chains showed more clonal expansion and lower generation probabilities than non-associated chains that were equally common.

Recombination joined TRBV9 with TRBJ2-1; the best D guess is TRBD2, with 5 bases matching. Sequenced material: PBMCs. The clonotype originates from a woman between 50 and 59 years old in good health and CMV-seropositive. The DNA sequence is given as TGTGCCAGCAGCGTACGGGGAACCCCTGACTACAATGAGCAGTTCTTC. Translated, this is CASSVRGTPDYNEQFF.